This T cell receptor beta chain was found in a study of T cell responses to AZD1222 COVID-19 vaccine. Of note for this clone: The antigen remains undetermined.

Using immunoSEQ multiplex PCR, the repertoire was profiled, and TCRdb retains in-frame clones only, with some absent. This sample has 95,000 to 150,000 clones, with more than 75% found just once. The study's findings and limits: The sample set comprised mostly white British donors with more females, and clonal diversity was possibly underestimated.

Sequencing was performed on peripheral blood, taken on day 0 of AZD1222 vaccination. The receptor's source is an adult in good health.

The CDR3 sequence: CASSQNPQYTGELFF. The CDR3, as DNA: TGTGCCAGCTCACAGAATCCACAGTACACCGGGGAGCTGTTTTTT. This chain links TRBV18 with TRBJ2-2, with D hard to call. This CDR3 has 15 residues. V dropped 4 bases and J dropped 3 bases, with 12 bases sitting between them. Looked up from germline, CDR1 is KGHSH and CDR2 is LQKENI. Full variable domain (rest looked up from reference TRBV18 and TRBJ2-2): NAGVMQNPRHLVRRRGQEARLRCSPMKGHSHVYWYRQLPEEGLKFMVYLQKENIIDESGMPKERFSAEFPKEGPSILRIQQVVRGDSAAYFCASSQNPQYTGELFFGEGSRLTVL.